The clone carrying this TCR beta chain was recorded many times. Its antigen is not identified. These data are taken from a study of neurological immune-mediated disorders. For sorted libraries, the input was some 1 million CD4+ or CD8+ T cells. General observations from the study: No expanded-clone CDR3 amino acid sequence recurred across subjects, suggesting private TCR-beta repertoires. The greatest TCR clonal expansion appeared in HTLV-1-associated myelopathy and the smallest, falling below healthy controls, in multiple sclerosis.

The CDR3 sequence is 13 residues long. Germline CDR1 reads DFQATT; CDR2 reads SNEGSKA (reference sequence). V dropped 6 bases and J dropped 5 bases, with 14 bases sitting between them. Synthesis of cDNA was performed by 5'RACE using 10-nucleotide random UMIs. In TCRdb, the 5' RACE reads were re-called with MiXCR into one record per CDR3 protein. The table shows approximately 41,000 distinct CDR3 sequences, with 13% to 15% occurring only once. Sample: CD4+ T cells from blood. The sequence was collected from a woman aged 55-69 years with HTLV-1-associated myelopathy (HAM/TSP). The chain recombines TRBV20-1 with TRBJ2-1; D possibly matches TRBD1 or TRBD2 (5 bases each). The CDR3 loop is CSAGRDLNNEQFF. The CDR3 region has the DNA TGCAGTGCGGGCCGGGACCTAAACAATGAGCAGTTCTTC.